This TCR beta chain was obtained from a study of blood T cells in healthy people across ages. Using a J-beta primer mix together with a sample-barcoded 5' primer, a second PCR was run for roughly 7 to 12 cycles. Every sample returned 2.5 million or more CDR3-containing paired-end reads. TCRdb recomputed calls from the 5' RACE reads with MiXCR, one row per CDR3 protein. The table lists hundreds of thousands of distinct CDR3 sequences, roughly 44% of them singletons. In this sample, this clonotype turned up a few times. The CDR3 runs to 14 residues. CDR1 is DFQATT and CDR2 is SNEGSKA in the germline V gene (reference sequence).

The genes are TRBV20-1 and TRBJ2-7; 13 bases are shared with TRBD2. The material sequenced was blood. This clonotype was obtained from a man in his 60s in good health. CDR3 in DNA: TGCAGCGTTACTAGCGGGGGGGTAGGGTACGAGCAGTACTTC. It codes for CSVTSGGVGYEQYF.